This TCR beta chain was sequenced for a study of blood T cells in healthy people across ages. Then a second PCR, running roughly 7 to 11 cycles, was carried out with a sample-barcoded 5' primer and a J-beta primer mix. TCRdb used MiXCR to reprocess the 5' RACE reads, holding one entry per CDR3 protein. The sample lists some 900,000 distinct CDR3 sequences; 29% were seen once. In germline, CDR1 is LGHNA, CDR2 YSLEER. The CDR3 spans 17 residues. On this clonotype itself: Its antigen is not identified. This may stem from a read error, because a much larger clone lies one nucleotide away.

Isolating PBMCs gave at least 6.5 million of these cells per sample. Whole-study results and caveats: Compared with aged donors, long-lived donors showed fewer expanded clones, suggesting selection. Nothing was known about donor CMV status, and this possibly confounded expanded clonotype changes. Age advanced and TCR beta diversity per million T cells fell, roughly linearly.

Sequences were obtained from blood. The TCR comes from a woman older than 75 in good health. The chain links TRBV4-3 to TRBJ2-1; maybe TRBD2 (6 bases). The J call may be incorrect, as the DNA end agrees better with TRBJ2-7. The CDR3 DNA reads TGCGCCAGCAGCCAAGCGGGCGGGGAAAGCTCCTACAATGAGCAGTACTTC. This sequence encodes CASSQAGGESSYNEQYF.